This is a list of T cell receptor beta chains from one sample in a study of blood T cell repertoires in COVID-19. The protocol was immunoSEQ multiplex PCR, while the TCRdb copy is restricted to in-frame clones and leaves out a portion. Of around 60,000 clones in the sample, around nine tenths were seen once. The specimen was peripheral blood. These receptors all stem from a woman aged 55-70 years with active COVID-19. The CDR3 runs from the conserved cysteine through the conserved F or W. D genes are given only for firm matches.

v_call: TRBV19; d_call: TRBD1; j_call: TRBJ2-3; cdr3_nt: TGTGCCAGTAGTATAGATCTCGTGACAGGGGGTCGGAGGACAGATACGCAGTATTTT; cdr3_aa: CASSIDLVTGGRRTDTQYF
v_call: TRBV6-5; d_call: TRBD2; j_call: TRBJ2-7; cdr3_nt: TGTGCCTCGAAGCGGAGCCTAGCGGCCCACGAGCAGTACTTC; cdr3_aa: CASKRSLAAHEQYF
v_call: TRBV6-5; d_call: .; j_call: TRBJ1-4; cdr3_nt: TGTGCCAGCAGTTTTGAGTCAACTAATGAAAAACTGTTTTTT; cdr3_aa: CASSFESTNEKLFF
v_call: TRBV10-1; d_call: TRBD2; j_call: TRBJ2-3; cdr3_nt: TGCGCCAGCAGTGACACTAGCCCTCGGCGGGGGTCAGATACGCAGTATTTT; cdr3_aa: CASSDTSPRRGSDTQYF
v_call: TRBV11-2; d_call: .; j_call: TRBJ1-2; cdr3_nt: TGTGCCAGCAGCTTAGAGGGTCCAGGGTCCTATGGCTACACCTTC; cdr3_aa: CASSLEGPGSYGYTF
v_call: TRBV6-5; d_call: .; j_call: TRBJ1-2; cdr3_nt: TGTGCCAGCAGTTACATGGGCGTTGCTAACTATGGCTACACCTTC; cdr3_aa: CASSYMGVANYGYTF
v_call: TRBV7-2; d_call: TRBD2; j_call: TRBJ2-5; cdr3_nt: TGTGCCAGCAGCTCCCCGGGGGGGTTGGAGACCCAGTACTTC; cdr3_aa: CASSSPGGLETQYF
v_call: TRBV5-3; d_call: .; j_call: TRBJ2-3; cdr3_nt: TGTCACCGGGGGAAAAAAGTCACAGATACGCAGTATTTT; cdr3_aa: CHRGKKVTDTQYF
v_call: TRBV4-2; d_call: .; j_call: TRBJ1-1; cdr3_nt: TGTGCCAGCAGCCAAGGAAAGACAGGCCATGCTGGAGCTTTCTTT; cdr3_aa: CASSQGKTGHAGAFF
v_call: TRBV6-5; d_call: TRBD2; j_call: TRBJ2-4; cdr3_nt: TGTGCCAGCAGTTACGCAAGAGAGCGGGGAAACATTCAGTACTTC; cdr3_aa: CASSYARERGNIQYF